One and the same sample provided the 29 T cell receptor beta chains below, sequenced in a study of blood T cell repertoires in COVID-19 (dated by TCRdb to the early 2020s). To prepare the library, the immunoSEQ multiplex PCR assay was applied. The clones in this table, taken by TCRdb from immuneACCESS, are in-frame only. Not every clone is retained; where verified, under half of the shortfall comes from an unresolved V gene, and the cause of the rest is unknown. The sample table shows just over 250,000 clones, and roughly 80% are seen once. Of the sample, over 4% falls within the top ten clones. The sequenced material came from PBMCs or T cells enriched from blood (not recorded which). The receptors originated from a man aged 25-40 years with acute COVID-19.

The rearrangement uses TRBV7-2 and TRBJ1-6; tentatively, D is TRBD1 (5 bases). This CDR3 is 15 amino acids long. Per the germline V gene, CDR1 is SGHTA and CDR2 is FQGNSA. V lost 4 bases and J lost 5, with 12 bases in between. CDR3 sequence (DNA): TGTGCCAGCAGCTCCGGGGGACGGAATAATTCACCCCTCCACTTT. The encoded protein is CASSSGGRNNSPLHF.

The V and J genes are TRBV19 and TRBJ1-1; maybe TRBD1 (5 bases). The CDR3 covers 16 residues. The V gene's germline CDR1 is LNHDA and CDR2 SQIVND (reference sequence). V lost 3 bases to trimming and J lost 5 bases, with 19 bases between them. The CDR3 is CASSILGGSLWTEAFF. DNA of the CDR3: TGTGCCAGTAGTATTCTGGGGGGAAGTTTGTGGACTGAAGCTTTCTTT.

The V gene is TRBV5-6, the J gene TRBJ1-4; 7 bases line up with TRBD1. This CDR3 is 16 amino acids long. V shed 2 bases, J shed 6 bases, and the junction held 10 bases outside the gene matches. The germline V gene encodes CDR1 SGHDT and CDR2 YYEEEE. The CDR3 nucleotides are TGTGCCAGCAGCTTTAGAATATCCAGGGGGGATGAAAAACTGTTTTTT. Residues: CASSFRISRGDEKLFF.

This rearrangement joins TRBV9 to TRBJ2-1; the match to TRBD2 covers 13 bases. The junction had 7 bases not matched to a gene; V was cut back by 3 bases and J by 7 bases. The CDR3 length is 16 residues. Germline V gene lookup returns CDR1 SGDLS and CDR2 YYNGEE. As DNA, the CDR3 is TGTGCCAGCAGCGGTGGACTAGCGGGAGACTCTAATGAGCAGTTCTTC. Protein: CASSGGLAGDSNEQFF.

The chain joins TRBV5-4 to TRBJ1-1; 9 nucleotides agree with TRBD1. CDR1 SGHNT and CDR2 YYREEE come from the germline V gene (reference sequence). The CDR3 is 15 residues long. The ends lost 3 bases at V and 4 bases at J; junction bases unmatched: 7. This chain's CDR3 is CASSSVRDRATEAFF. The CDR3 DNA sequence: TGTGCCAGCAGCTCTGTCCGGGACAGGGCCACTGAAGCTTTCTTT.

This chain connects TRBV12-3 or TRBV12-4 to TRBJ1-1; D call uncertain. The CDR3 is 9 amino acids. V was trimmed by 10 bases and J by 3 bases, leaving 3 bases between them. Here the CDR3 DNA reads TGTGCCACCTACACTGAAGCTTTCTTT. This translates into CATYTEAFF.

CDR3 sequence (DNA): TGTGCCAGCTCACCGGGACAGGGCGCTGAAAAACTGTTTTTT. Its translation: CASSPGQGAEKLFF. This chain connects TRBV18 to TRBJ1-4, with 9 nucleotides matching TRBD1. CDR3 length: 14 amino acids. The V gene end was trimmed by 3 bases and the J gene end by 7 bases; junction bases not matched to a gene: 3. Germline V CDR1 and CDR2: KGHSH, LQKENI.

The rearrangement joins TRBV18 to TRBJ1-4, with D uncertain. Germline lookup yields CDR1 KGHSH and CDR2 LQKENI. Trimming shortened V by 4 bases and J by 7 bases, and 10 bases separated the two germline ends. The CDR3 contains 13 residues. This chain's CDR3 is CASSQDYIEKLFF. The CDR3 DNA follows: TGTGCCAGCTCACAGGACTATATTGAAAAACTGTTTTTT. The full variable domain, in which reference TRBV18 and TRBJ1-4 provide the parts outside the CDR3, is NAGVMQNPRHLVRRRGQEARLRCSPMKGHSHVYWYRQLPEEGLKFMVYLQKENIIDESGMPKERFSAEFPKEGPSILRIQQVVRGDSAAYFCASSQDYIEKLFFGSGTQLSVL.

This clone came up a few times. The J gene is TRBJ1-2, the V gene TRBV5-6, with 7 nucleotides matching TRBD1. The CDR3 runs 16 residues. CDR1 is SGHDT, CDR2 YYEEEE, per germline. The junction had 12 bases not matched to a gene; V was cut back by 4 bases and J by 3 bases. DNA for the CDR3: TGTGCCAGCAGCCCGCGGGGACCAGGGGGGTACTATGGCTACACCTTC. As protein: CASSPRGPGGYYGYTF.

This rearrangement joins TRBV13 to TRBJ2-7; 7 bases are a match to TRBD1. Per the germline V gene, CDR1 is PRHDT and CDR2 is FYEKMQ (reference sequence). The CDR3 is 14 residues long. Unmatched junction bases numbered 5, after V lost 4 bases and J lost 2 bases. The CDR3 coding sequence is TGTGCCAGCAGCTCCGGGGACAGCGCCTACGAGCAGTACGTC. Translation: CASSSGDSAYEQYV.

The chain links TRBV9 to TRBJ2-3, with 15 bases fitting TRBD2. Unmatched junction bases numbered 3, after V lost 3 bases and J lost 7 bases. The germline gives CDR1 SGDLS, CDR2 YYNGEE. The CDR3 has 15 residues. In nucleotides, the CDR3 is TGTGCCAGCAGCGGGGGACTAGCGGGGGGAAATACGCAGTATTTT. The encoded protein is CASSGGLAGGNTQYF.

The CDR3 DNA follows: TGTGCCAGCAGCCAAGAGGGCGTCGGAACATTTAACTATGGCTACACCTTC. Translated, it gives CASSQEGVGTFNYGYTF. This sequence joins TRBV3-1 (or the pseudogene TRBV3-2) and TRBJ1-2; no firm D call. Trimming cost V 0 bases and J 1 base, with 15 bases left between them. CDR1 is LGHDT, CDR2 YNNKEL, per germline (reference sequence). This CDR3 is 17 amino acids long.

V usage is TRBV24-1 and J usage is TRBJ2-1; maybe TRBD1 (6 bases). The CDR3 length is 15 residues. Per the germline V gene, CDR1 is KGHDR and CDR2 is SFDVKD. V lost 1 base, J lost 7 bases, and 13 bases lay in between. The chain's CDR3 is CATSDLEGETNEQFF. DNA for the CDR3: TGTGCCACCAGTGATTTAGAGGGGGAGACGAATGAGCAGTTCTTC.

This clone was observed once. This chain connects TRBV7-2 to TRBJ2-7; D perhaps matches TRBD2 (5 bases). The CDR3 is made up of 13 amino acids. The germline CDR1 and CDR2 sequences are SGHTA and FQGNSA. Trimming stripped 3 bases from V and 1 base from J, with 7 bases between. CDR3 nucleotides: TGTGCCAGCAGCTTCGGGGTATCCTACGAGCAGTACGTC. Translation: CASSFGVSYEQYV.

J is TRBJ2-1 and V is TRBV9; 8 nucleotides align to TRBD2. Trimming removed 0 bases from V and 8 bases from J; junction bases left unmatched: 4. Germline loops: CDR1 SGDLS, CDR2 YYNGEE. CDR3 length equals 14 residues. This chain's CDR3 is CASSVGAGAYEQFF. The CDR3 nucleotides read TGTGCCAGCAGCGTAGGAGCGGGAGCATATGAGCAGTTCTTC.

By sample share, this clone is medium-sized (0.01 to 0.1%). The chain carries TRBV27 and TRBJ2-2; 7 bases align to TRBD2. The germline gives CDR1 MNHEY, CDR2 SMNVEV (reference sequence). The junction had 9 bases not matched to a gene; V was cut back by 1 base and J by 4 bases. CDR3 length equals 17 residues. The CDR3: CASSLLLAGDLTGELFF. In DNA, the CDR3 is TGTGCCAGCAGTTTATTGTTAGCGGGCGACCTCACCGGGGAGCTGTTTTTT.

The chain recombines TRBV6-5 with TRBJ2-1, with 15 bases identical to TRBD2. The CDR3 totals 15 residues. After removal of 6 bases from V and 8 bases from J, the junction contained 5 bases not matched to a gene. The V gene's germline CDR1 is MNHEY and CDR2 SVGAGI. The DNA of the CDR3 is TGTGCCAGCAGGCGGACTAGCGGGGGGGCCTATGAGCAGTTCTTC. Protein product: CASRRTSGGAYEQFF.

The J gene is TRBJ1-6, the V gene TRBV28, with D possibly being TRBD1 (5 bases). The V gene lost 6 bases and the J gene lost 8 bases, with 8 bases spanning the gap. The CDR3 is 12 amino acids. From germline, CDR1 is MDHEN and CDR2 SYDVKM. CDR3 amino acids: CASSQGDSPLHF. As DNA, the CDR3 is TGTGCCAGCAGCCAAGGGGATTCACCCCTCCACTTT.

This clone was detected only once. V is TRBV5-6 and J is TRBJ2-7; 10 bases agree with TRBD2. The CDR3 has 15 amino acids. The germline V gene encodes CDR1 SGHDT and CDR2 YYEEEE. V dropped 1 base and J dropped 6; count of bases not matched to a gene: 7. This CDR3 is CASSLTSGIISEQYV. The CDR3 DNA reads TGTGCCAGCAGCTTGACTAGCGGGATTATAAGCGAGCAGTACGTC.

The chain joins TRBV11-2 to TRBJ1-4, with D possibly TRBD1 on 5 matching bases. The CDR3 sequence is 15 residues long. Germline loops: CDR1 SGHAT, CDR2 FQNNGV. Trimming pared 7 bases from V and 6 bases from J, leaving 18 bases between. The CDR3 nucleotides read TGTGCCAGCACAAAAACTATGACAGTCCATGAAAAACTGTTTTTT. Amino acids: CASTKTMTVHEKLFF. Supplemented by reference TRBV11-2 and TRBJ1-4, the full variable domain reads EAGVAQSPRYKIIEKRQSVAFWCNPISGHATLYWYQQILGQGPKLLIQFQNNGVVDDSQLPKDRFSAERLKGVDSTLKIQPAKLEDSAVYLCASTKTMTVHEKLFFGSGTQLSVL.

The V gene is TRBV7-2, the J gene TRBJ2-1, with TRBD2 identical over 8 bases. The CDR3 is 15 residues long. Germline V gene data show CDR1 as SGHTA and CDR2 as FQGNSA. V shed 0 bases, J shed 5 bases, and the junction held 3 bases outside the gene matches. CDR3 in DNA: TGTGCCAGCAGCTTAGCCCCTAGCGGGCACAATGAGCAGTTCTTC. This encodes CASSLAPSGHNEQFF. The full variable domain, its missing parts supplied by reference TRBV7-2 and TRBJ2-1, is GAGVSQSPSNKVTEKGKDVELRCDPISGHTALYWYRQSLGQGLEFLIYFQGNSAPDKSGLPSDRFSAERTGGSVSTLTIQRTQQEDSAVYLCASSLAPSGHNEQFFGPGTRLTVL.

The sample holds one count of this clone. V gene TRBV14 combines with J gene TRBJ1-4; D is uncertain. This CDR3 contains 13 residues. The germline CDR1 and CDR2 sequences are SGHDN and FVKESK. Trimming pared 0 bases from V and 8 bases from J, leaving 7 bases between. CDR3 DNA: TGTGCCAGCAGCCAAGATTATCCGGAAAAACTGTTTTTT. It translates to CASSQDYPEKLFF.

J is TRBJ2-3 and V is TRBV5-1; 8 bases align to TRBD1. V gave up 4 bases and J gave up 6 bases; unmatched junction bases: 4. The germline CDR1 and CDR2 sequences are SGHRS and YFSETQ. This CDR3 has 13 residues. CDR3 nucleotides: TGCGCCAGCAGCGCGACAGGGGAGGATACGCAGTATTTT. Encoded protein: CASSATGEDTQYF.

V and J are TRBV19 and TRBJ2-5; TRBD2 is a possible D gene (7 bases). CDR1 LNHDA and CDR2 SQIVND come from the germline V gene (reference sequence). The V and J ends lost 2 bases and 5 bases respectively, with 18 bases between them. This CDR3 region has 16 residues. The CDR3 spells CASSIQSRGGRETQYF. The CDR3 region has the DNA TGTGCCAGTAGTATACAGTCCAGGGGAGGGCGGGAGACCCAGTACTTC.

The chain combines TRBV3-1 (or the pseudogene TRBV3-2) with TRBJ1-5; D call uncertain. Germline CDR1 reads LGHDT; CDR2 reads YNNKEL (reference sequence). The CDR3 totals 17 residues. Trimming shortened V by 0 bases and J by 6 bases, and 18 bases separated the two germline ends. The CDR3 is CASSQDRGSAKGQPQHF. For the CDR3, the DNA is TGTGCCAGCAGCCAAGATCGAGGGTCCGCCAAAGGTCAGCCCCAGCATTTT.

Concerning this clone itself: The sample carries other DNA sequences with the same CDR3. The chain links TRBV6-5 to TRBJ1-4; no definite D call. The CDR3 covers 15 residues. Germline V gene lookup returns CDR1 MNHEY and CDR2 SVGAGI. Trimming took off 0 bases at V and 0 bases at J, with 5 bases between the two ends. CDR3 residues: CASSYSQATNEKLFF. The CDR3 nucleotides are TGTGCCAGCAGTTACTCCCAGGCAACTAATGAAAAACTGTTTTTT.

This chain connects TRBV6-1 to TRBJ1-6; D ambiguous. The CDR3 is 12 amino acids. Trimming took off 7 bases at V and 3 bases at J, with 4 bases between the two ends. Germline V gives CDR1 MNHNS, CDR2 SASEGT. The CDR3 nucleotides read TGTGCCAGCAACATCTATAATTCACCCCTCCACTTT. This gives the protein CASNIYNSPLHF.

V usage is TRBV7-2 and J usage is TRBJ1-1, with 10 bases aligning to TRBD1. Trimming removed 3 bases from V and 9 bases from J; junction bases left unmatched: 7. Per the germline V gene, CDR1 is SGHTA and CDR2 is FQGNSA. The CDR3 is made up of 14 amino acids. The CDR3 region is CASSLAGTGVKAFF. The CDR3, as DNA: TGTGCCAGCAGCTTGGCCGGGACAGGGGTAAAAGCTTTCTTT.

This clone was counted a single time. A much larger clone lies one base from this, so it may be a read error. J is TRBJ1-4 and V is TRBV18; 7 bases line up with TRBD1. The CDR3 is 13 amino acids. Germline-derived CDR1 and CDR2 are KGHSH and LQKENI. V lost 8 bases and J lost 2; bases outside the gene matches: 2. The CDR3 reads CASTTGTNEKLFF. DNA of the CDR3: TGTGCCAGCACGACAGGGACTAATGAAAAACTGTTTTTT.